These 9 T cell receptor beta chains came from one sample sequenced in a study of OX40 agonist ivuxolimab in advanced cancers. The table came from immunoSEQ multiplex PCR; TCRdb's copy has only in-frame clones and leaves some out. Of roughly 7,300 clones in the sample, around 86% were seen once. Material: CD4+ or CD8+ T cells sorted from blood, obtained in a trial of the OX40 agonist ivuxolimab. These receptors were collected from an adult with an advanced solid tumor such as melanoma, head and neck, liver or kidney cancer.

J is TRBJ1-1 and V is TRBV7-2; D might be TRBD1 (5 bases). The CDR3 has 15 amino acids. The V end lost 5 bases, the J end lost 5 bases, and 18 bases lay between the germline ends. From germline, CDR1 is SGHTA and CDR2 FQGNSA. CDR3 sequence (DNA): TGTGCCAGCAGCCCCCTCGCAGGGCTTGGGACTGAAGCTTTCTTT. The encoded protein is CASSPLAGLGTEAFF.

The rearrangement links TRBV18 to TRBJ2-1; TRBD2 aligns across 15 bases. The CDR3 runs to 16 residues. V was pared by 4 bases and J by 5 bases, with 3 bases of the junction left unmatched. The germline gives CDR1 KGHSH, CDR2 LQKENI. The CDR3 nucleotides read TGTGCCAGCTCACTAGGACTAGCGGGAGGGGACAATGAGCAGTTCTTC. It yields the protein CASSLGLAGGDNEQFF.

J is TRBJ2-7 and V is TRBV27, with D maybe TRBD1 (5 bases). The CDR3 contains 13 residues. V was shortened by 8 bases and J by 1 base, with 12 bases between the two germline ends. Germline CDR1 reads MNHEY; CDR2 reads SMNVEV (reference sequence). For the CDR3, the DNA is TGTGCCAGCGCGCCAGGGCCATCCTACGAGCAGTACTTC. It specifies CASAPGPSYEQYF.

This chain uses TRBV4-2 with TRBJ1-2; TRBD1 is a possible D gene (6 bases). Trimming shortened V by 0 bases and J by 8 bases, and 13 bases separated the two germline ends. Germline V lookup: CDR1 LGHNA, CDR2 YNFKEQ. The CDR3 covers 14 residues. DNA for the CDR3: TGTGCCAGCAGCCAAGAGATCGAGACAGGCGGCTACACCTTC. The encoded protein is CASSQEIETGGYTF.

The CDR3 region has the DNA TGTGCCAGCAGTGAAGCGCGCGTGGATACGCAGTATTTT. Its protein is CASSEARVDTQYF. V gene TRBV6-1 combines with J gene TRBJ2-3; D remains unclear. Trimming shortened V by 0 bases and J by 6 bases, and 7 bases separated the two germline ends. Germline lookup yields CDR1 MNHNS and CDR2 SASEGT. The CDR3 is 13 amino acids.

V and J are TRBV18 and TRBJ2-2, with TRBD1 as a possible D gene (6 bases). CDR3 size: 15 residues. The V and J ends lost 0 bases and 5 bases respectively, with 10 bases between them. Germline CDR1 KGHSH, CDR2 LQKENI. CDR3 amino acids: CASSPPSQGTGELFF. The CDR3 nucleotides read TGTGCCAGCTCACCACCTAGTCAGGGGACCGGGGAGCTGTTTTTT.

The chain has TRBV28 and TRBJ1-5; D not certain. CDR3 length: 13 residues. The germline V gene has CDR1 MDHEN and CDR2 SYDVKM. V was trimmed by 7 bases and J by 3 bases, leaving 10 bases between them. The CDR3 protein is CASKSVLNQPQHF. DNA of the CDR3: TGTGCCAGCAAGTCGGTTCTCAATCAGCCCCAGCATTTT.

The gene calls are TRBV5-1 and TRBJ1-1, with 9 bases matching TRBD1. The V gene end was trimmed by 6 bases and the J gene end by 3 bases; junction bases not matched to a gene: 12. Germline V gives CDR1 SGHRS, CDR2 YFSETQ. The CDR3 is 16 amino acids. CDR3 nucleotides: TGCGCCAGCAAACCGGGACAGGGTACGCCTTACACTGAAGCTTTCTTT. Encoded protein: CASKPGQGTPYTEAFF. The full variable domain, rest sourced from reference TRBV5-1 and TRBJ1-1, is KAGVTQTPRYLIKTRGQQVTLSCSPISGHRSVSWYQQTPGQGLQFLFEYFSETQRNKGNFPGRFSGRQFSNSRSEMNVSTLELGDSALYLCASKPGQGTPYTEAFFGQGTRLTVV.

This chain links TRBV30 with TRBJ2-5; unclear D gene. The CDR3 spans 10 residues. Germline CDR1 and CDR2: GTSNPN and SVGIG (reference sequence). Trimming shortened V by 5 bases and J by 3 bases, and 4 bases separated the two germline ends. CDR3 in DNA: TGTGCCTGGGGTAAAGAGACCCAGTACTTC. Amino acid sequence: CAWGKETQYF.